This TCR beta chain was profiled in a study of OX40 agonist ivuxolimab in advanced cancers. Study as a whole: The dose-escalation cohort was roughly 84% male, with a mean age of around 60 years, ranging roughly 20 to 90. Study-level points and caveats: Mean expanded clone counts were higher in CD8+ than CD4+ T cells.

This CDR3 spans 15 amino acids. V dropped 3 bases and J dropped 2 bases, with 14 bases sitting between them. Germline CDR1 is SGDLS and CDR2 is YYNGEE. As concerns this clone: Its specificity is not known.

Sequenced by immunoSEQ multiplex PCR; TCRdb stores in-frame clones only, minus some. The sample records around 80,000 clones, about nine tenths being singletons. J is TRBJ1-1 and V is TRBV9; tentative D call: TRBD1 (6 bases). This sequence originates from an adult with an advanced solid tumor such as melanoma, head and neck, liver or kidney cancer. The sample here was CD4+ or CD8+ T cells sorted from blood, taken in a trial of the OX40 agonist ivuxolimab. DNA for the CDR3: TGTGCCAGCAGCGCAGATTTGGGGGCAAACACTGAAGCTTTCTTT. Translating it yields CASSADLGANTEAFF.